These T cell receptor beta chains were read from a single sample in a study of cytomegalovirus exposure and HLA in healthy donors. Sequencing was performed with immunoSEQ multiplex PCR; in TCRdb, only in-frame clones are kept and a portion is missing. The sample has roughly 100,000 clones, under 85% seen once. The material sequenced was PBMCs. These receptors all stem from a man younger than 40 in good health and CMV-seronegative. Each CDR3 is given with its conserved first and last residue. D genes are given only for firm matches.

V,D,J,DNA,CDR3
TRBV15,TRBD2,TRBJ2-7,TGTGCCACCAGCAGTGGACGAGGGGAGGGCTACGAGCAGTACTTC,CATSSGRGEGYEQYF
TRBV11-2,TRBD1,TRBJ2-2,TGTGCCAGCAGCTTCAACAGGGGGCGCACCGGGGAGCTGTTTTTT,CASSFNRGRTGELFF
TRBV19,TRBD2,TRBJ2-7,TGTGCCAGTAGTATATCCCGGACTAGCGGGATCTCCTACGAGCAGTACTTC,CASSISRTSGISYEQYF
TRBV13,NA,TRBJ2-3,TGTGCCAGCAGCTTATTGCGGTTATCCACAGATACGCAGTATTTT,CASSLLRLSTDTQYF
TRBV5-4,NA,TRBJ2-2,TGTGCCAGCAGTTCTCCCTACACCGGGGAGCTGTTTTTT,CASSSPYTGELFF
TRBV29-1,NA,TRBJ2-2,TGCAGCGTTGAGCGTACGCCCGACACCGGGGAGCTGTTTTTT,CSVERTPDTGELFF
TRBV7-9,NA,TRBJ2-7,TGTGCCAGCAGCATCCTTAGTCACGAGCGTTCCTACGAGCAGTACTTC,CASSILSHERSYEQYF
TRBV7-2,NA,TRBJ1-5,TGTGCCAGCAGCTTATCCCCAGGGCCCAATCAGCCCCAGCATTTT,CASSLSPGPNQPQHF
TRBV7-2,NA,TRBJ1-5,TGTGCCAGTGGACAGCCTAATCAGCCCCAGCATTTT,CASGQPNQPQHF
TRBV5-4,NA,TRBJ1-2,TGTGCCAGCAGCTTGGAGGTTACAGAAGCTAACTATGGCTACACCTTC,CASSLEVTEANYGYTF
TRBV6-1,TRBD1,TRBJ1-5,TGTGCCAGCAGTGAACGGGACAGACAGCATTTT,CASSERDRQHF
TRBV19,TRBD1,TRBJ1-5,TGTGCCAGTAGGGACAGGGGCCTCGAAAAGCCCCAGCATTTT,CASRDRGLEKPQHF
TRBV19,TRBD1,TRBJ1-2,TGTGCCAGTAGTTATCCCACGGACAGGACCATGGATGGCTACACCTTC,CASSYPTDRTMDGYTF
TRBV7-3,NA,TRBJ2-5,TGTGCCAGCAGCCCTATAGCCGACGAGACCCAGTACTTC,CASSPIADETQYF
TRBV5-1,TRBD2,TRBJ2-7,TGCGCCAGCACCAATACCGGGACTAGCTACGAGCAGTACTTC,CASTNTGTSYEQYF